A single sample gave rise to the 24 T cell receptor beta chains below, sequenced in a study of blood T cell repertoires in COVID-19. Data came from immunoSEQ multiplex PCR; TCRdb stores just in-frame clones and leaves some out. Of fewer than 85,000 clones listed, around three quarters are singletons. Sequenced material: peripheral blood. Every receptor here comes from a man in his fifties or sixties with active or convalescent COVID-19.

CDR3 sequence: CASSFIRMVNSGANVLTF. CDR3 bases: TGTGCCAGCAGCTTTATTAGAATGGTCAACTCTGGGGCCAACGTCCTGACTTTC. The rearrangement joins TRBV5-6 to TRBJ2-6; D is unresolved. Germline V gene data show CDR1 as SGHDT and CDR2 as YYEEEE. The V end lost 2 bases, the J end lost 0 bases, and 15 bases lay between the germline ends. The CDR3 is 18 amino acids.

The rearrangement uses TRBV7-2 and TRBJ2-5, with a possible D match to TRBD2 (6 bases). From germline, CDR1 is SGHTA and CDR2 FQGNSA. V gave up 2 bases and J gave up 3 bases, with 13 bases separating them. This CDR3 comprises 15 residues. CDR3 protein: CASSLSLGGKETQYF. The CDR3 DNA reads TGTGCCAGCAGCTTAAGTCTTGGGGGGAAAGAGACCCAGTACTTC.

The chain carries TRBV7-2 and TRBJ2-1; D is unresolved. V shed 0 bases and J shed 6 bases, with 6 bases lying between them. This CDR3 is built from 13 residues. Germline CDR1 reads SGHTA; CDR2 reads FQGNSA. In DNA form, the CDR3 reads TGTGCCAGCAGCTTAGCTTGGAGCAATGAGCAGTTCTTC. Its protein is CASSLAWSNEQFF.

V usage is TRBV28 and J usage is TRBJ1-4, with D perhaps TRBD1 (5 bases). V was pared by 3 bases and J by 4 bases, with 18 bases between. This CDR3 contains 17 residues. Germline-derived CDR1 and CDR2 are MDHEN and SYDVKM. DNA for the CDR3: TGTGCCAGCAGTTTCTACGGCATGAAGGGGCTTAATGAAAAACTGTTTTTT. Its protein is CASSFYGMKGLNEKLFF.

The chain couples TRBV28 to TRBJ1-4; D call uncertain. This CDR3 has 15 amino acids. Germline V lookup: CDR1 MDHEN, CDR2 SYDVKM. V was pared by 2 bases and J by 0 bases, with 7 bases between. The CDR3 sequence: CASSLVGATNEKLFF. CDR3 sequence (DNA): TGTGCCAGCAGTTTAGTCGGGGCAACTAATGAAAAACTGTTTTTT. Variable domain in full (rest from reference TRBV28 and TRBJ1-4): DVKVTQSSRYLVKRTGEKVFLECVQDMDHENMFWYRQDPGLGLRLIYFSYDVKMKEKGDIPEGYSVSREKKERFSLILESASTNQTSMYLCASSLVGATNEKLFFGSGTQLSVL.

This chain connects TRBV24-1 to TRBJ1-5; 8 positions match TRBD1. Germline values: CDR1 KGHDR, CDR2 SFDVKD. The CDR3 covers 14 residues. V shed 6 bases and J 2 bases; nucleotides not matched to a gene: 2. CDR3 DNA sequence: TGTGCCACCAGTCCAGGGGGCGGCAATCAGCCCCAGCATTTT. It translates to CATSPGGGNQPQHF.

The chain joins TRBV6-2 or TRBV6-3 to TRBJ1-5, with D maybe TRBD1 (5 bases). Germline V gene data show CDR1 as MNHEY and CDR2 as SVGEGT. CDR3 size: 16 residues. Trimming cost V 6 bases and J 2 bases, with 17 bases left between them. CDR3 protein: CASSRSFQGGNQPQHF. For the CDR3, the DNA is TGTGCCAGCAGCCGTTCATTCCAAGGGGGCAATCAGCCCCAGCATTTT.

This chain links TRBV7-3 with TRBJ2-3, with 9 positions matching TRBD1. The CDR3 covers 16 residues. Germline V gene sequence: CDR1 SGHTA, CDR2 FQGTGA. The V gene end was trimmed by 4 bases and the J gene end by 2 bases; junction bases not matched to a gene: 7. Written as DNA, the CDR3 is TGTGCCAGCAGCTCAGGGACAGGGTACCCCACAGATACGCAGTATTTT. This translates into CASSSGTGYPTDTQYF.

The chain combines TRBV7-9 with TRBJ2-7; a possible D gene is TRBD2 (5 bases). The germline V and J ends were trimmed by 5 bases and 4 bases, with 15 bases remaining between them. The CDR3 length is 14 residues. The V gene's germline CDR1 is SEHNR and CDR2 FQNEAQ (reference sequence). CDR3 in DNA: TGTGCCAGCAGCCCCCGGGGTAACCTATACGAGCAGTACTTC. Translation: CASSPRGNLYEQYF.

V gene TRBV19 combines with J gene TRBJ2-3, with 7 bases matching TRBD2. Germline-derived CDR1 and CDR2 are LNHDA and SQIVND (reference sequence). This CDR3 has 15 amino acids. Trimming took 2 bases from V and 4 from J; bases not matched to a gene: 6. The CDR3 sequence: CASSILGSGADTQYF. In nucleotides, the CDR3 is TGTGCCAGTAGTATATTGGGCAGCGGGGCAGATACGCAGTATTTT.

The V call is TRBV10-3, the J call TRBJ1-5; 8 bases fit TRBD1. The CDR3 loop spans 16 amino acids. The junction had 11 bases not matched to a gene; V was cut back by 6 bases and J by 4 bases. Germline CDR1 and CDR2: ENHRY and SYGVKD. CDR3 sequence reads: CAISGTGGVGNQPQHF. In DNA form, the CDR3 reads TGTGCCATCAGCGGTACAGGGGGTGTTGGAAATCAGCCCCAGCATTTT.

V usage is TRBV4-1 and J usage is TRBJ1-6; a weak D match, TRBD1 (5 bases). V lost 7 bases, J lost 1 base, and 11 bases lay in between. The germline V gene has CDR1 MGHRA and CDR2 YSYEKL. CDR3 length: 15 residues. The DNA of the CDR3 is TGCGCCAGCAAATCGGAGGGGTCCTATAATTCACCCCTCCACTTT. Translated: CASKSEGSYNSPLHF.

The J gene is TRBJ1-5, the V gene TRBV28; the match to TRBD1 covers 7 bases. The CDR3 contains 16 residues. In germline, CDR1 is MDHEN, CDR2 SYDVKM. V gave up 2 bases and J gave up 2 bases; unmatched junction bases: 6. The CDR3 sequence: CASSLITGVGNQPQHF. Here the CDR3 DNA reads TGTGCCAGCAGTTTAATTACAGGGGTGGGCAATCAGCCCCAGCATTTT.

The chain joins TRBV6-6 to TRBJ2-2; D is perhaps TRBD1 (6 bases). The length of the CDR3 is 14 residues. Looked up from germline, CDR1 is MNHNY and CDR2 is SVGAGI (reference sequence). The V and J ends lost 6 bases and 3 bases respectively, with 11 bases between them. The CDR3 is CASSAQGDTGELFF. The DNA of the CDR3 is TGTGCCAGCAGCGCACAGGGAGACACCGGGGAGCTGTTTTTT.

The J gene is TRBJ2-3, the V gene TRBV28; D is possibly TRBD2 (6 bases). Trimming stripped 6 bases from V and 1 base from J, with 14 bases between. Per the germline V gene, CDR1 is MDHEN and CDR2 is SYDVKM. The CDR3 spans 15 residues. The CDR3 sequence is CASRGPSVRTDTQYF. CDR3 DNA sequence: TGTGCCAGCAGGGGCCCTAGCGTGCGCACAGATACGCAGTATTTT.

V and J are TRBV21-1 and TRBJ2-7; the D call of TRBD1 is as the table states it, not checked on the DNA. TRBV21-1 is designated a pseudogene. The CDR3 loop spans 13 amino acids. The CDR3 sequence: CASSKKDRYEQYF. The CDR3 DNA reads TGTGCCAGCAGCAAAAAAGACAGGTACGAGCAGTACTTC.

This clone appeared a few times. This sequence joins TRBV18 and TRBJ2-5, with TRBD1 matching over 7 bases. The trim removed 3 bases at V and 3 bases at J, leaving 1 base unmatched. CDR1 is KGHSH and CDR2 is LQKENI in the germline V gene. The CDR3 runs to 13 residues. Written as DNA, the CDR3 is TGTGCCAGCTCACCTGGGACAGAAGAGACCCAGTACTTC. Encoded protein: CASSPGTEETQYF. The complete variable domain, with remaining parts taken from reference TRBV18 and TRBJ2-5, reads NAGVMQNPRHLVRRRGQEARLRCSPMKGHSHVYWYRQLPEEGLKFMVYLQKENIIDESGMPKERFSAEFPKEGPSILRIQQVVRGDSAAYFCASSPGTEETQYFGPGTRLLVL.

The rearrangement links TRBV18 to TRBJ2-7; 7 nucleotides line up with TRBD1. The V and J ends lost 3 bases and 5 bases, in that order; junction bases with no gene match: 4. This CDR3 comprises 13 residues. The germline V gene has CDR1 KGHSH and CDR2 LQKENI. This CDR3 reads CASSPGQGDEQYF. Written as DNA, the CDR3 is TGTGCCAGCTCACCCGGCCAGGGGGACGAGCAGTACTTC.

The CDR3 loop reads CASSLENQRWLAGEGSYNEQFF. DNA for the CDR3: TGTGCCAGCAGTTTGGAGAACCAAAGGTGGCTAGCGGGGGAAGGCTCCTACAATGAGCAGTTCTTC. The V and J genes are TRBV27 and TRBJ2-1; TRBD2 agrees at 10 bases. Germline V gene sequence: CDR1 MNHEY, CDR2 SMNVEV (reference sequence). The CDR3 is made up of 22 amino acids. The V gene end was trimmed by 3 bases and the J gene end by 0 bases; junction bases not matched to a gene: 20.

The rearrangement uses TRBV2 and TRBJ2-3, with 7 nucleotides matching TRBD1. Trimming cost V 6 bases and J 0 bases; bases outside gene matches: 9. CDR3 length equals 16 residues. Germline CDR1 and CDR2: SNHLY and FYNNEI. CDR3 nucleotides: TGTGCCAGCAGGGATCGACAGGGCTATAGCACAGATACGCAGTATTTT. Encoded protein: CASRDRQGYSTDTQYF.

V is TRBV29-1 and J is TRBJ2-5, with TRBD2 as a possible D gene (5 bases). Germline V gene lookup returns CDR1 SQVTM and CDR2 ANQGSEA. This CDR3 has 13 amino acids. Between the trimmed V and J ends, which lost 4 bases and 4 bases, there was a span of 13 bases. CDR3 sequence: CSVAVYEGETQYF. The CDR3 nucleotides read TGCAGCGTTGCAGTCTATGAGGGAGAGACCCAGTACTTC.

This sequence joins TRBV30 and TRBJ1-1; 8 bases map to TRBD1. The CDR3 is made up of 15 amino acids. Trimming removed 0 bases from V and 0 bases from J; junction bases left unmatched: 3. CDR1 is GTSNPN and CDR2 is SVGIG in the germline V gene (reference sequence). CDR3 residues: CAWSVWDRMNTEAFF. CDR3 nucleotides: TGTGCCTGGAGTGTATGGGACAGGATGAACACTGAAGCTTTCTTT.

The J gene is TRBJ2-7, the V gene TRBV14, with a possible D match to TRBD1 (6 bases). The CDR3 spans 14 residues. The germline V gene has CDR1 SGHDN and CDR2 FVKESK. With 4 bases removed from V and 0 bases from J, the gap between germline ends came to 10 bases. The CDR3: CASSLSGHSYEQYF. In DNA, the CDR3 is TGTGCCAGCAGCCTCTCGGGACACTCCTACGAGCAGTACTTC.

V and J are TRBV18 and TRBJ2-1; the match to TRBD2 covers 10 bases. Germline CDR1 KGHSH, CDR2 LQKENI. V was clipped by 2 bases and J by 8 bases; unmatched bases: 12. The CDR3 sequence is 17 residues long. CDR3 loop: CASSPRLAGDPSDEQFF. In nucleotides, the CDR3 is TGTGCCAGCTCACCAAGGCTAGCGGGGGACCCAAGTGATGAGCAGTTCTTC. Looking up the rest from reference TRBV18 and TRBJ2-1 gives the full variable domain: NAGVMQNPRHLVRRRGQEARLRCSPMKGHSHVYWYRQLPEEGLKFMVYLQKENIIDESGMPKERFSAEFPKEGPSILRIQQVVRGDSAAYFCASSPRLAGDPSDEQFFGPGTRLTVL.